A selection of T cell receptor beta chains follows, all from one sample in a study of T cell responses to AZD1222 COVID-19 vaccine. Here immunoSEQ multiplex PCR was the method, and the copy in TCRdb shows in-frame clones only, minus some. The profile shows 150,000 to 200,000 clones, 75% to 90% of them singletons. The sample consisted of peripheral blood, taken on day 0 of AZD1222 vaccination. Receptors originate from an adult in good health. Each CDR3 is given with its conserved first and last residue. The order of the fields is D gene, V gene, clone size, J gene, CDR3 protein, CDR3 DNA. The D gene is left open where the match is weak. Expanded clones get a size class; other rows say once, few or many, or leave the size out.

TRBD1	TRBV6-5	NA	TRBJ2-7	CASRTGQGAYEQYF	TGTGCCAGCAGGACCGGGCAGGGGGCCTACGAGCAGTACTTC
NA	TRBV6-5	NA	TRBJ2-4	CASSYSFGGARNIQYF	TGTGCCAGCAGTTACTCGTTCGGTGGCGCTAGAAACATTCAGTACTTC
NA	TRBV5-4	NA	TRBJ1-2	CASSTGSGDGYTF	TGTGCCAGCAGCACTGGCTCGGGGGATGGCTACACCTTC
NA	TRBV11-3	NA	TRBJ2-7	CASSLTHTYEQYF	TGTGCCAGCAGCTTGACCCATACCTACGAGCAGTACTTC
TRBD1	TRBV30	NA	TRBJ1-1	CAWSGDRGTEAFF	TGTGCCTGGAGTGGGGACAGGGGGACTGAAGCTTTCTTT
NA	TRBV19	NA	TRBJ1-6	CASSPRSLREPLHF	TGTGCCAGTAGTCCACGGTCCCTCCGTGAGCCCCTCCACTTT
TRBD2	TRBV3-1/TRBV3-2	NA	TRBJ2-7	CASSPYDLERESSEQYF	TGTGCCAGCAGCCCTTACGATTTGGAGCGGGAGTCGTCCGAGCAGTACTTC
TRBD1	TRBV6-5	NA	TRBJ1-4	CASRIDRANEKLFF	TGTGCCAGCAGGATAGACAGGGCCAATGAAAAACTGTTTTTT
NA	TRBV7-6	NA	TRBJ1-1	CASSLASGVNTEAFF	TGTGCCAGCAGCTTAGCTTCGGGGGTGAACACTGAAGCTTTCTTT
NA	TRBV9	NA	TRBJ1-3	CASSRGKDTIYF	TGTGCCAGCAGCAGGGGTAAGGACACCATATATTTT
NA	TRBV5-5	once	TRBJ2-7	CASSLARSYEQYF	TGTGCCAGCAGCTTGGCCAGGAGCTACGAGCAGTACTTC
NA	TRBV5-6	few	TRBJ2-5	CASSEIRLGGEAYGATQYF	TGTGCCAGCAGCGAAATACGACTAGGGGGGGAAGCATACGGAGCGACCCAGTACTTC
NA	TRBV9	NA	TRBJ2-1	CASSVQGGTSYNEQFF	TGTGCCAGCAGCGTACAGGGCGGGACTTCCTACAATGAGCAGTTCTTC
NA	TRBV6-5	NA	TRBJ1-1	CASSYPPGTEAFF	TGTGCCAGCAGTTACCCCCCAGGAACTGAAGCTTTCTTT
TRBD2	TRBV3-1/TRBV3-2	NA	TRBJ2-3	CASSQEVAGESDTQYF	TGTGCCAGCAGCCAAGAAGTAGCGGGAGAATCAGATACGCAGTATTTT
NA	TRBV23-1	NA	TRBJ2-7	CASSQSSARRGSLYEQYF	TGCGCCAGCAGTCAATCGAGCGCGCGGCGAGGGAGTCTATACGAGCAGTACTTC
TRBD2	TRBV28	NA	TRBJ2-5	CASSPGLAGGSETQYF	TGTGCCAGCAGTCCGGGACTAGCGGGAGGGAGTGAGACCCAGTACTTC
NA	TRBV2	NA	TRBJ2-7	CASSEYRSSYEQYF	TGTGCCAGCAGTGAATATAGGAGCTCCTACGAGCAGTACTTC
NA	TRBV18	NA	TRBJ1-1	CASSLGGDGKAFF	TGTGCCAGCTCACTTGGGGGGGACGGTAAAGCTTTCTTT
TRBD1	TRBV2	NA	TRBJ1-5	CASRRDRGNQPQHF	TGTGCCAGCAGGAGGGACAGGGGTAATCAGCCCCAGCATTTT
NA	TRBV5-1	NA	TRBJ1-1	CASSSGSMNTEAFF	TGCGCCAGCAGCTCCGGCAGCATGAACACTGAAGCTTTCTTT
TRBD2	TRBV5-1	once	TRBJ2-1	CASSRTTGTSGRSSYNEQFF	TGCGCCAGCAGCCGGACGACCGGGACTAGCGGGAGGAGCTCCTACAATGAGCAGTTCTTC
NA	TRBV5-1	NA	TRBJ1-5	CASSLGGTSNQPQHF	TGCGCCAGCAGCTTGGGGGGGACCAGCAATCAGCCCCAGCATTTT
NA	TRBV27	NA	TRBJ1-6	CASSPRTVSPLHF	TGTGCCAGCAGCCCCAGGACAGTCTCACCCCTCCACTTT